This T cell receptor (beta chain) comes out of a study of T cell repertoires in cytomegalovirus infection. On the study more broadly: Selection of CMV epitopes for the study included recently identified HLA-C-restricted and well-studied HLA-B-restricted ones.

This clonotype was observed a handful of times. Its antigen is undetermined. Study conclusions and caveats: There were HLA-C-restricted CMV-specific TCR beta clonotypes dominating the ex vivo response.

TCRdb recomputed calls from the reads with MiXCR, one row per CDR3 protein. In the table there are around 300,000 distinct CDR3 sequences, just under 25% of which are singletons. V shed 0 bases and J shed 6 bases, with 14 bases lying between them. Germline CDR1 and CDR2: SGHRS and YFSETQ. The CDR3 runs 15 residues. V usage is TRBV5-1 and J usage is TRBJ2-3; D possibly corresponds to TRBD2 (6 bases). The specimen was cultured PBMCs, collected from culture after CMV antigen stimulation. The sequence was obtained from a human donor in good health (CMV status not recorded). Some clones in this sample may be carry-over from other donors' samples. The CDR3 sequence: CASSLATGEGDTQYF. CDR3 bases: TGCGCCAGCAGCTTGGCCACGGGAGAGGGTGATACGCAGTATTTT.